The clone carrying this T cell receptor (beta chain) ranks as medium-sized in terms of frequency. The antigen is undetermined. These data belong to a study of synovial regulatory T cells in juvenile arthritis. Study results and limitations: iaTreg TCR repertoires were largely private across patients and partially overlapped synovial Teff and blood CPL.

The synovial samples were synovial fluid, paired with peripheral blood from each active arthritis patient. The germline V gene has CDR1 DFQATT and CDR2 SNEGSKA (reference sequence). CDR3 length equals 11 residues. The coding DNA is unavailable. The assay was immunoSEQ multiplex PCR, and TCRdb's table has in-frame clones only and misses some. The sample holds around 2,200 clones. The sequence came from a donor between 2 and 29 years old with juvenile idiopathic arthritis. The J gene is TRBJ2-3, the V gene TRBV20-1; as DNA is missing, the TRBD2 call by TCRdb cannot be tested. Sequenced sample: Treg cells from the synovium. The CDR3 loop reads CSARTGDTQYF.